This T cell receptor (beta chain) was sequenced during a study of blood T cell repertoires in COVID-19. Across the study: In each case, the material was cDNA or gDNA derived from T cells, B-cell-depleted T cells, or PBMCs.

Germline V lookup: CDR1 SGDLS, CDR2 YYNGEE. V was pared by 1 base and J by 4 bases, with 8 bases of the junction left unmatched. CDR3 size: 16 residues. Per the original data handling: Estimated nucleated cell counts came from reference gene primer amplification. Method: immunoSEQ multiplex PCR; TCRdb's copy keeps in-frame clones and lacks some. That table gives V, J and clone size, and the DNA gave D and trimming. The sample holds approximately 280,000 clones; around 89% are singletons and the top ten take approximately 4.2%. Sequenced: peripheral blood. The TCR sequence derives from a man aged 40-55 years with acute or convalescent COVID-19. The gene calls are TRBV9 and TRBJ2-3; 8 nucleotides agree with TRBD1. The CDR3 DNA follows: TGTGCCAGCAGCGTAAGGACAGGGTATAGGGCAGATACGCAGTATTTT. Its protein is CASSVRTGYRADTQYF. The whole variable domain, remainder taken from reference TRBV9 and TRBJ2-3, is DSGVTQTPKHLITATGQRVTLRCSPRSGDLSVYWYQQSLDQGLQFLIQYYNGEERAKGNILERFSAQQFPDLHSELNLSSLELGDSALYFCASSVRTGYRADTQYFGPGTRLTVL.